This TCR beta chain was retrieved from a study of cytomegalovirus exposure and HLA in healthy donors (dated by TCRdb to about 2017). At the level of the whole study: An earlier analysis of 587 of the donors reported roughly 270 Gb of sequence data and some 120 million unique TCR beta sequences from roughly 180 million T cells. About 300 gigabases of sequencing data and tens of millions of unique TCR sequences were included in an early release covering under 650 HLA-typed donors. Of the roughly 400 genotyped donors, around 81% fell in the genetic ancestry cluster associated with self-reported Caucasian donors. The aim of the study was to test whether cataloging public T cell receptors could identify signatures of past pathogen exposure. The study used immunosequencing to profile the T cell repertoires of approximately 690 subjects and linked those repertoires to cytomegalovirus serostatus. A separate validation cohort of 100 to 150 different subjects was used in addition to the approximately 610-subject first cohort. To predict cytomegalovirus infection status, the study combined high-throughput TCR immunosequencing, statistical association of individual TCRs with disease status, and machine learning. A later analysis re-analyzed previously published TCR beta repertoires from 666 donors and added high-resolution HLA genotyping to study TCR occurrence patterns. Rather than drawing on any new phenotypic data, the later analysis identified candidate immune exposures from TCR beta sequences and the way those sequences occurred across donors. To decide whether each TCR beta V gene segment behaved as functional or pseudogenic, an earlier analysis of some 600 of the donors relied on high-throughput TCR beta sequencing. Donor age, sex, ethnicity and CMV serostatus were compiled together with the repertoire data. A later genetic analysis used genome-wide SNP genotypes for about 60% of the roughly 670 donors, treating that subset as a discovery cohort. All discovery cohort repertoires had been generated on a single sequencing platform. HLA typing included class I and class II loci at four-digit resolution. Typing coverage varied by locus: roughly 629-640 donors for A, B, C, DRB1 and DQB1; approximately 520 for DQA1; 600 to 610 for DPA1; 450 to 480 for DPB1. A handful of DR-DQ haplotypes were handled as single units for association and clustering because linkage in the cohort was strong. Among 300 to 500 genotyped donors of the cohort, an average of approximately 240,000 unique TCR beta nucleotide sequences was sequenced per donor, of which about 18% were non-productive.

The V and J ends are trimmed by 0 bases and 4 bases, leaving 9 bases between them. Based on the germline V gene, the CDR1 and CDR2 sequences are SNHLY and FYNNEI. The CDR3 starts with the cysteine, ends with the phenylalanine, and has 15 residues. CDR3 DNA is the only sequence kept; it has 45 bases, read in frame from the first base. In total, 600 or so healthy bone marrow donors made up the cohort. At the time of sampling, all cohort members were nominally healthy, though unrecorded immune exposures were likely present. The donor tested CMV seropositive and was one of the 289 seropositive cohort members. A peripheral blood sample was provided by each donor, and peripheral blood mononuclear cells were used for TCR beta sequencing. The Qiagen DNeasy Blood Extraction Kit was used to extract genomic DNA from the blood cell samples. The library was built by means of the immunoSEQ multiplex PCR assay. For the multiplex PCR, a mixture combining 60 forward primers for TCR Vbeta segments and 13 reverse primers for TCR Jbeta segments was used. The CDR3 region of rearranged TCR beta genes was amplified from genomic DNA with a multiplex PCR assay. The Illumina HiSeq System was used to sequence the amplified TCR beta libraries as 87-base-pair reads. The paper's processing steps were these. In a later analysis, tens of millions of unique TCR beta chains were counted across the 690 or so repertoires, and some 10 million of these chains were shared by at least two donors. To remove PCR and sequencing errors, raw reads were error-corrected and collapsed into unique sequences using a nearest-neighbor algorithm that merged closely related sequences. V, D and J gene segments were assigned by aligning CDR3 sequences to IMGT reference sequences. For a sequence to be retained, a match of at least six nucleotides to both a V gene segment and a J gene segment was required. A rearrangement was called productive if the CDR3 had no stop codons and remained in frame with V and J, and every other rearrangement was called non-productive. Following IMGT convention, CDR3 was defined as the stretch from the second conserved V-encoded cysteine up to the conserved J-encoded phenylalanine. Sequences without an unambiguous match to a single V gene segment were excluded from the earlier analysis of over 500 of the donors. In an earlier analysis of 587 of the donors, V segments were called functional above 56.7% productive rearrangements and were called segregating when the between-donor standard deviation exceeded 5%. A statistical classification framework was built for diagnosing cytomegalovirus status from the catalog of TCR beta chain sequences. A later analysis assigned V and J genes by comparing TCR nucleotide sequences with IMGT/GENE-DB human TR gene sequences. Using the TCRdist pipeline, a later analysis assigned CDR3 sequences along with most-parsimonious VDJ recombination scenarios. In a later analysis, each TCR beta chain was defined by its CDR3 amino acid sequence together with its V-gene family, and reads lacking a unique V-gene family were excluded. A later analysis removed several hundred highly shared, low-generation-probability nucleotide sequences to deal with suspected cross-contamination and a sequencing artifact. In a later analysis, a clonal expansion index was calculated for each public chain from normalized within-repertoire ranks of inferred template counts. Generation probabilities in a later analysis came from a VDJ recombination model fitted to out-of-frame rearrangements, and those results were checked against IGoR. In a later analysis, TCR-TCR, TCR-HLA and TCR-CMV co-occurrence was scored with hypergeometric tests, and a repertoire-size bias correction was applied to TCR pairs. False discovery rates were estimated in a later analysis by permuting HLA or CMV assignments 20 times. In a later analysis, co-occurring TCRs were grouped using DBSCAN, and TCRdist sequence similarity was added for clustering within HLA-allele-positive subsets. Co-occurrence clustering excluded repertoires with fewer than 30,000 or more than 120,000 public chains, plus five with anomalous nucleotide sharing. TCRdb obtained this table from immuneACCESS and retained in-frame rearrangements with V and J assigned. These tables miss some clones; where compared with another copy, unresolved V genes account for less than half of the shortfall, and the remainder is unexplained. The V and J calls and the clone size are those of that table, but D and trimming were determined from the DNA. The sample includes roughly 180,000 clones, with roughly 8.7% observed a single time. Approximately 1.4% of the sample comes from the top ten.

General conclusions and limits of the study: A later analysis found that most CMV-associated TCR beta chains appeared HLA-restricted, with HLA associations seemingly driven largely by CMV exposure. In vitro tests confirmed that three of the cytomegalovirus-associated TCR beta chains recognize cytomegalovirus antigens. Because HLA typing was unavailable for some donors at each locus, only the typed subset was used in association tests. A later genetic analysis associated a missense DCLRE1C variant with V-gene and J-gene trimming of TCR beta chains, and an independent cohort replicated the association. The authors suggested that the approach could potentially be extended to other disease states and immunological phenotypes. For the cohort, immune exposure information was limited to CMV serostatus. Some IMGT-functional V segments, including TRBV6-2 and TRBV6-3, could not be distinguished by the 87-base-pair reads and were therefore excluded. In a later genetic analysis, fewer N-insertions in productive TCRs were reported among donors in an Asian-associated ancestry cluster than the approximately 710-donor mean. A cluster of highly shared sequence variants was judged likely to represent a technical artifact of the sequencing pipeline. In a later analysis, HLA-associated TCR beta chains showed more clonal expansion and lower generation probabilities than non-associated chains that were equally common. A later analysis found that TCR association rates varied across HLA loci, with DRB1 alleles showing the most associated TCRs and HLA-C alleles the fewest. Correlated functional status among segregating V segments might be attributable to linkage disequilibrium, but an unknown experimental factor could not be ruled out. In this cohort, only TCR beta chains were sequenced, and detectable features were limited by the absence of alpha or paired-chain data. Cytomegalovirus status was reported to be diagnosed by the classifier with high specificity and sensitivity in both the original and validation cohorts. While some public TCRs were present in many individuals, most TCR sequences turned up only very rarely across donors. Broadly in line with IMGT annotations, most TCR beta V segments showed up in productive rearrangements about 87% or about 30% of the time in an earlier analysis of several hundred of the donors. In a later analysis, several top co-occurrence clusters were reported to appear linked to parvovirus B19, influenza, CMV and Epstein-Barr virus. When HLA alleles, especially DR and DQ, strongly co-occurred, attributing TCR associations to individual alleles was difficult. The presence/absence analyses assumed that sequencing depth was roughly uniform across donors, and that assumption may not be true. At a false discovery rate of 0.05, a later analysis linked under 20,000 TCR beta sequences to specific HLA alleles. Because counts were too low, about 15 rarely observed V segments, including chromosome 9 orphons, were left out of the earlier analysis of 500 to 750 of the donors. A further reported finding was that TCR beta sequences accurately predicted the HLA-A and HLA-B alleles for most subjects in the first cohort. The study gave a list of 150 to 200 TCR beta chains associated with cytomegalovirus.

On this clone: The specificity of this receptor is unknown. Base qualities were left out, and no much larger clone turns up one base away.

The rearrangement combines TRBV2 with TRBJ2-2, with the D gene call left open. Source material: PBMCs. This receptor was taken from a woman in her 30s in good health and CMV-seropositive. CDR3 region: CASSEALRSTGELFF. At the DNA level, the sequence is TGTGCCAGCAGTGAAGCGCTTCGGAGCACCGGGGAGCTGTTTTTT.